These 31 T cell receptor beta chains share one sample of origin, sequenced in a study of blood T cell repertoires in COVID-19. The protocol was immunoSEQ multiplex PCR, while the TCRdb copy is restricted to in-frame clones and leaves out a portion. The table has about 68,000 clones, about 86% seen once; the top ten hold approximately 4.2%. The sequenced material came from peripheral blood. All receptors derive from a man in his forties or fifties with acute or convalescent COVID-19.

This clone appeared once. This chain connects TRBV2 to TRBJ1-1; D gene ambiguous. Per germline, CDR1 SNHLY and CDR2 FYNNEI. CDR3 size: 12 residues. V shed 1 base and J shed 7 bases, with 7 bases lying between them. CDR3 protein: CASSEDIYEAFF. The CDR3 bases are TGTGCCAGCAGTGAAGATATTTATGAAGCTTTCTTT.

The chain joins TRBV11-1 to TRBJ1-1, with D unresolved. Germline-derived CDR1 and CDR2 are SGHAT and FQDESV (reference sequence). The ends were cut back, 5 bases at V and 0 bases at J, with 10 bases in the middle. The CDR3 runs to 14 residues. CDR3 in amino acids: CASSLDMMNTEAFF. CDR3 sequence (DNA): TGTGCCAGCAGCCTTGACATGATGAACACTGAAGCTTTCTTT.

The chain combines TRBV6-5 with TRBJ1-4, with 10 bases that match TRBD1. Trimming at V came to 4 bases and at J to 10 bases, leaving 9 bases not matched to a gene. This CDR3 region has 15 residues. The germline V gene encodes CDR1 MNHEY and CDR2 SVGAGI. The CDR3 loop is CASSLAGTGAGKLFF. The CDR3 DNA sequence: TGTGCCAGCAGTTTAGCCGGGACAGGGGCGGGAAAACTGTTTTTT.

The J gene is TRBJ1-1, the V gene TRBV19; 7 bases line up with TRBD1. CDR1 and CDR2 (germline): LNHDA, SQIVND (reference sequence). CDR3 size: 16 residues. Trimming removed 5 bases from V and 4 bases from J; junction bases left unmatched: 13. The CDR3 sequence: CASSQGGRGLFTEAFF. The CDR3 nucleotides read TGTGCCAGTAGTCAGGGGGGCCGTGGGCTTTTCACTGAAGCTTTCTTT.

J is TRBJ1-4 and V is TRBV30, with D perhaps TRBD1 (6 bases). V gave up 0 bases and J gave up 5 bases, with 7 bases separating them. The length of the CDR3 is 13 residues. Germline CDR1 reads GTSNPN; CDR2 reads SVGIG (reference sequence). As DNA, the CDR3 is TGTGCCTGGAGTGTGCAGGGGAATGAAAAACTGTTTTTT. Translated, it gives CAWSVQGNEKLFF.

The genes are TRBV7-3 and TRBJ2-3; D might be TRBD1 (6 bases). Trimming shortened V by 1 base and J by 1 base, and 9 bases separated the two germline ends. Germline CDR1 reads SGHTA; CDR2 reads FQGTGA. The CDR3 sequence is 15 residues long. The DNA of the CDR3 is TGTGCCAGCAGCTTAAGCAGGGGAGGCACAGATACGCAGTATTTT. This translates into CASSLSRGGTDTQYF.

This clone was detected only once. This sequence joins TRBV28 and TRBJ1-5; the D is unclear. The V end lost 2 bases, the J end lost 4 bases, and 12 bases lay between the germline ends. This CDR3 comprises 15 residues. Germline V lookup: CDR1 MDHEN, CDR2 SYDVKM. For the CDR3, the DNA is TGTGCCAGCAGTTTAGTCCGGGCGGGGAATCAGCCCCAGCATTTT. Protein product: CASSLVRAGNQPQHF.

Regarding this clone: At one boundary the junction diverges from the germline segment, which might be a read error. This rearrangement joins TRBV4-2 to TRBJ2-7, with TRBD2 matching 7 bases. The CDR3 is 12 amino acids. Germline loops: CDR1 LGHNA, CDR2 YNFKEQ. DNA of the CDR3: TGTGCCAGCAGCCAAGAGATGGGAGGGCCTAACTTC. This codes for CASSQEMGGPNF.

The V and J genes are TRBV5-5 and TRBJ1-6, with TRBD1 identical over 8 bases. V was pared by 4 bases and J by 7 bases, with 13 bases of the junction left unmatched. The CDR3 consists of 17 residues. Germline V gene lookup returns CDR1 SGHKS and CDR2 YYEKEE (reference sequence). This CDR3 is CASSPEIQGAPNSPLHF. Here the CDR3 DNA reads TGTGCCAGCAGCCCAGAGATTCAGGGGGCTCCCAATTCACCCCTCCACTTT.

The genes are TRBV19 and TRBJ1-2, with 10 bases aligning to TRBD1. Germline V gene lookup returns CDR1 LNHDA and CDR2 SQIVND (reference sequence). The CDR3 length is 16 residues. V lost 10 bases, J lost 1 base, and 12 bases stayed unmatched. CDR3 residues: CATTDRGLEINYGYTF. The CDR3 DNA sequence: TGTGCCACTACAGACAGGGGGCTGGAGATTAACTATGGCTACACCTTC.

This chain connects TRBV7-3 to TRBJ2-5; D uncertain. CDR1 and CDR2 from the germline V gene are SGHTA and FQGTGA. Trimming cost V 3 bases and J 5 bases, with 10 bases left between them. This CDR3 has 13 amino acids. CDR3 DNA sequence: TGTGCCAGCAGCTTCAGTGTTGGCGAGACCCAGTACTTC. Amino acids: CASSFSVGETQYF.

V is TRBV7-3 and J is TRBJ2-1, with 14 bases fitting TRBD2. Germline loops: CDR1 SGHTA, CDR2 FQGTGA. The CDR3 loop spans 20 amino acids. The trim removed 2 bases at V and 2 bases at J, leaving 11 bases unmatched. The CDR3 DNA is TGTGCCAGCAGCTTACCAGAACGCTTGGGACTAGCGGGAGCCTACAATGAGCAGTTCTTC. The encoded protein is CASSLPERLGLAGAYNEQFF. The full variable domain, with the rest looked up from reference TRBV7-3 and TRBJ2-1, is GAGVSQTPSNKVTEKGKYVELRCDPISGHTALYWYRQSLGQGPEFLIYFQGTGAADDSGLPNDRFFAVRPEGSVSTLKIQRTERGDSAVYLCASSLPERLGLAGAYNEQFFGPGTRLTVL.

The rearrangement uses TRBV28 and TRBJ2-2; D remains unclear. V lost 3 bases and J 9 bases, leaving 5 bases between the germline ends. This CDR3 comprises 11 residues. Germline CDR1 MDHEN, CDR2 SYDVKM. The CDR3, as DNA: TGTGCCAGCAGTTTCGGTAGGGAGCTGTTTTTT. The encoded protein is CASSFGRELFF.

The chain's CDR3 is CASSQSGAAPYNEQFF. The CDR3 bases are TGCGCCAGCAGTCAATCTGGGGCAGCTCCGTACAATGAGCAGTTCTTC. V is TRBV23-1 and J is TRBJ2-1; a possible D gene is TRBD1 (5 bases). TRBV23-1 is annotated as an ORF whose role is uncertain. The CDR3 loop spans 16 amino acids. With 0 bases removed from V and 4 bases from J, the gap between germline ends came to 13 bases.

The chain uses TRBV10-3 and TRBJ2-1; TRBD1 matches at 7 bases. There are 16 residues in the CDR3. After removal of 7 bases from V and 0 bases from J, the junction contained 9 bases not matched to a gene. In germline, CDR1 is ENHRY, CDR2 SYGVKD. In nucleotides, the CDR3 is TGTGCCATCAACGGACGGGACAGTAGCTCCTACAATGAGCAGTTCTTC. This translates into CAINGRDSSSYNEQFF.

The CDR3 DNA reads as TGTGCCAGCAACAACAGGGGGCAGGGGCAGGGCTCCTACGAGCAGTACTTC. Translation: CASNNRGQGQGSYEQYF. This chain links TRBV7-9 with TRBJ2-7; 9 bases are a match to TRBD1. The germline gives CDR1 SEHNR, CDR2 FQNEAQ (reference sequence). The CDR3 is 17 residues long. The ends lost 7 bases at V and 0 bases at J; junction bases unmatched: 13.

The J gene is TRBJ1-1, the V gene TRBV2; the match to TRBD1 covers 8 bases. This CDR3 has 11 amino acids. With 9 bases clipped from V and 5 bases from J, the junction kept 2 bases outside the gene matches. Germline values: CDR1 SNHLY, CDR2 FYNNEI. The CDR3 sequence: CASRQGTEAFF. The CDR3 region has the DNA TGTGCCAGTCGACAGGGGACTGAAGCTTTCTTT.

The gene calls are TRBV12-3 or TRBV12-4 and TRBJ2-7, with 7 bases that match TRBD2. The length of the CDR3 is 11 residues. V lost 8 bases and J lost 8; bases outside the gene matches: 6. CDR3 loop: CASARLAQQYF. The DNA of the CDR3 is TGTGCCAGCGCGAGACTAGCACAGCAGTACTTC.

J is TRBJ1-3 and V is TRBV3-1 (or the pseudogene TRBV3-2); a possible D gene is TRBD1 (5 bases). V was shortened by 1 base and J by 4 bases, with 8 bases between the two germline ends. The CDR3 totals 14 residues. Germline assignment: CDR1 LGHDT and CDR2 YNNKEL (reference sequence). The CDR3 DNA is TGTGCCAGCAGCCAAGGCAGGGTAGGAAACACCATATATTTT. This sequence encodes CASSQGRVGNTIYF.

The CDR3 protein is CSASLPGQITDTQYF. The CDR3 DNA follows: TGCAGTGCTAGTCTACCGGGACAGATCACAGATACGCAGTATTTT. J is TRBJ2-3 and V is TRBV20-1, with TRBD1 identical over 7 bases. The CDR3 length is 15 residues. Per germline, CDR1 DFQATT and CDR2 SNEGSKA (reference sequence). With V trimmed by 3 bases and J by 2 bases, 8 bases remained unmatched.

V is TRBV9 and J is TRBJ2-7, with 11 bases fitting TRBD1. The CDR3 spans 16 residues. V lost 3 bases and J lost 3; bases outside the gene matches: 8. Per the germline V gene, CDR1 is SGDLS and CDR2 is YYNGEE. This chain's CDR3 is CASSADPGTGGYEQYF. CDR3 nucleotide sequence: TGTGCCAGCAGCGCAGATCCCGGGACAGGGGGCTACGAGCAGTACTTC.

The chain employs TRBV14 and TRBJ1-2, with unresolved D. The V end lost 3 bases, the J end lost 4 bases, and 6 bases lay between the germline ends. The CDR3 has 12 amino acids. Germline-derived CDR1 and CDR2 are SGHDN and FVKESK. The CDR3, as DNA: TGTGCCAGCAGCCAGGGAGTCTATGGCTACACCTTC. This translates into CASSQGVYGYTF. The entire variable domain, with the rest obtained from reference TRBV14 and TRBJ1-2, is as follows: EAGVTQFPSHSVIEKGQTVTLRCDPISGHDNLYWYRRVMGKEIKFLLHFVKESKQDESGMPNNRFLAERTGGTYSTLKVQPAELEDSGVYFCASSQGVYGYTFGSGTRLTVV.

This rearrangement joins TRBV27 to TRBJ2-2, with 8 bases matching TRBD2. The CDR3 consists of 15 residues. CDR1 and CDR2 from the germline V gene are MNHEY and SMNVEV (reference sequence). Trimming at V came to 3 bases and at J to 6 bases, leaving 6 bases not matched to a gene. The CDR3 DNA reads TGTGCCAGCAGTTTGATAGCGGGACTTGCCGGGGAGCTGTTTTTT. Its translation: CASSLIAGLAGELFF.

The gene calls are TRBV28 and TRBJ2-7; TRBD2 agrees at 7 bases. V lost 6 bases and J lost 3; bases outside the gene matches: 5. CDR1 is MDHEN, CDR2 SYDVKM, per germline. The CDR3 is 13 amino acids. In nucleotides, the CDR3 is TGTGCCAGCAGCCTGCCGGGGGGCTACGAGCAGTACTTC. It is translated as CASSLPGGYEQYF.

The chain links TRBV30 to TRBJ1-4; a weak D match, TRBD1 (6 bases). V lost 4 bases and J 8 bases, leaving 17 bases between the germline ends. This CDR3 is 14 amino acids long. Germline V gene sequence: CDR1 GTSNPN, CDR2 SVGIG (reference sequence). In nucleotides, the CDR3 is TGTGCCTGGATCCCGACAGGTGGACGCGAAAAACTGTTTTTT. It translates to CAWIPTGGREKLFF. Full variable domain (remainder filled in from reference TRBV30 and TRBJ1-4): SQTIHQWPATLVQPVGSPLSLECTVEGTSNPNLYWYRQAAGRGLQLLFYSVGIGQISSEVPQNLSASRPQDRQFILSSKKLLLSDSGFYLCAWIPTGGREKLFFGSGTQLSVL.

The rearrangement joins TRBV19 to TRBJ1-2; D may be TRBD1 (5 bases). Germline loops: CDR1 LNHDA, CDR2 SQIVND (reference sequence). Trimming took 7 bases from V and 0 from J, leaving 21 bases between them. This CDR3 is 17 amino acids long. The chain's CDR3 is CASTSPGRGGANYGYTF. CDR3 in DNA: TGTGCCAGTACCTCCCCCGGGCGTGGGGGGGCTAACTATGGCTACACCTTC.

This clone was recorded once. A read error may produce the germline difference seen at one junction end. This sequence joins TRBV11-2 and TRBJ2-5, with 10 bases fitting TRBD2. CDR3 length: 16 amino acids. Per the germline V gene, CDR1 is SGHAT and CDR2 is FQNNGV. In DNA form, the CDR3 reads TGTGCCAGCAGTTTAGGGTCCAGCGGGAGGGGAGAGACCCAGTACTTC. This gives the protein CASSLGSSGRGETQYF. The full variable domain, completed using reference TRBV11-2 and TRBJ2-5, is EAGVAQSPRYKIIEKRQSVAFWCNPISGHATLYWYQQILGQGPKLLIQFQNNGVVDDSQLPKDRFSAERLKGVDSTLKIQPAKLEDSAVYLCASSLGSSGRGETQYFGPGTRLLVL.

The J gene is TRBJ1-6, the V gene TRBV11-3; TRBD1 matches 8 bases. V shed 7 bases and J 6 bases; nucleotides not matched to a gene: 5. In germline, CDR1 is SGHNT, CDR2 YENEEA. The CDR3 is 14 amino acids. In DNA form, the CDR3 reads TGTGCCAGCACTAGGACAGGGAGTAATTCACCCCTCCACTTT. This gives the protein CASTRTGSNSPLHF.

This clone showed up just once. This rearrangement joins TRBV4-1 to TRBJ2-2, with 11 positions matching TRBD1. The CDR3 consists of 16 residues. Germline V gene lookup returns CDR1 MGHRA and CDR2 YSYEKL. V trimming: 3 bases; J trimming: 5 bases; junction bases outside the gene matches: 5. The CDR3 DNA is TGCGCCAGCAGCCATTGGACAGGGGGCAAGACCGGGGAGCTGTTTTTT. This sequence encodes CASSHWTGGKTGELFF.

This chain uses TRBV6-5 with TRBJ1-6; D uncertain. The V end was cut by 6 bases, the J end by 7 bases, with 10 bases between. The CDR3 extends over 13 amino acids. Germline CDR1 reads MNHEY; CDR2 reads SVGAGI. CDR3 DNA sequence: TGTGCCAGCAGCGGGGAGAGAAATTCACCCCTCCACTTT. Its translation: CASSGERNSPLHF.

The chain joins TRBV10-3 to TRBJ1-1, with D possibly matching TRBD1 (6 bases). V was pared by 0 bases and J by 4 bases, with 12 bases between. In germline, CDR1 is ENHRY, CDR2 SYGVKD. CDR3 length equals 15 residues. The CDR3 spells CAISESTGSGTEAFF. The DNA of the CDR3 is TGTGCCATCAGTGAGTCGACAGGATCAGGCACTGAAGCTTTCTTT.